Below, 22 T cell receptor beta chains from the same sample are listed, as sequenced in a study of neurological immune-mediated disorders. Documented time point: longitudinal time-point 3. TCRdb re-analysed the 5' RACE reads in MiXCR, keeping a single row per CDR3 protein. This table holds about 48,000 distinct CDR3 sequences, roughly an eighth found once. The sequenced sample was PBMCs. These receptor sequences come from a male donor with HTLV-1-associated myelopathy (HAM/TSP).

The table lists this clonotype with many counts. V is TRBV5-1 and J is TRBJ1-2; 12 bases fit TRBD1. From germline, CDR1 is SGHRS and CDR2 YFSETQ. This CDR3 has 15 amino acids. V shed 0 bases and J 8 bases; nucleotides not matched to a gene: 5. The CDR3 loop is CASSLAGTGGEGYTF. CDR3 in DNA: TGCGCCAGCAGCTTGGCCGGGACAGGGGGCGAAGGCTACACCTTC.

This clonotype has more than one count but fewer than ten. The CDR3 here is CATSRDETGFTF. The CDR3 coding sequence is TGTGCCACCAGCAGAGATGAGACAGGGTTTACCTTC. V gene TRBV15 combines with J gene TRBJ1-2, with 7 positions matching TRBD1. CDR1 is LNHNV and CDR2 is YYDKDF in the germline V gene (reference sequence). J gave up 14 bases and V 0 bases, and 6 bases lay outside the gene matches. The CDR3 extends over 12 amino acids.

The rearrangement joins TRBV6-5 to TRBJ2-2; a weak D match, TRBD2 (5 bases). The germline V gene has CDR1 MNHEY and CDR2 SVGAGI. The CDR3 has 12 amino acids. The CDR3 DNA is TGTGACGGCAGCGGGAACACCGGGGAGCTGTTTTTT. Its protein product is CDGSGNTGELFF.

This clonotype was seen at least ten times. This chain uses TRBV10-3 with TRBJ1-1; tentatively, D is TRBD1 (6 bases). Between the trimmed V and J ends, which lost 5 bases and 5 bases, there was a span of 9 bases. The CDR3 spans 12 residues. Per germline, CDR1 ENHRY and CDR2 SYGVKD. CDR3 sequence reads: CAISSGATEAFF. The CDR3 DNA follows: TGTGCCATCAGTTCAGGGGCAACTGAAGCTTTCTTT.

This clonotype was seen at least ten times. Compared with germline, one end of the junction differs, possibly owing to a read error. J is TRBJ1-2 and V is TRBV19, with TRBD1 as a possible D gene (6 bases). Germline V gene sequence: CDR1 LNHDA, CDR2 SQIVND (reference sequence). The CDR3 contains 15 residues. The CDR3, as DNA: TGTGCCAGTAGTGCCCACCCACAGGGAAACTCTGGCTACACCTTC. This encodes CASSAHPQGNSGYTF.

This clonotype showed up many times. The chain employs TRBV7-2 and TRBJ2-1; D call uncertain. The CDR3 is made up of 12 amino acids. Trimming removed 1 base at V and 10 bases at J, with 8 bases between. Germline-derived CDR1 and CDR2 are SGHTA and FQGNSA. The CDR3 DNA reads TGTGCCAGCAGCTTAGACTTCGGGGAGCAGTTCTTC. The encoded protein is CASSLDFGEQFF.

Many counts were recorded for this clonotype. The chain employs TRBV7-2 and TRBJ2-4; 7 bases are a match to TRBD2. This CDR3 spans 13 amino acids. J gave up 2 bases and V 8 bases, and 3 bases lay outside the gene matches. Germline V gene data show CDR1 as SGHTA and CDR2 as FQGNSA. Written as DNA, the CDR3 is TGTGCCAGCGGGGAGGGGACCAAAAACATTCAGTACTTC. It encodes CASGEGTKNIQYF.

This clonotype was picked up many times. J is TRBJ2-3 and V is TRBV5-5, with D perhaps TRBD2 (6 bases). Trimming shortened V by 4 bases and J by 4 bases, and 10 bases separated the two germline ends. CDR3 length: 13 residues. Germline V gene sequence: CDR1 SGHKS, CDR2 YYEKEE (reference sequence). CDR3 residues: CASSPGVPDTQYF. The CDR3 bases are TGTGCCAGCAGCCCGGGGGTGCCAGATACGCAGTATTTT. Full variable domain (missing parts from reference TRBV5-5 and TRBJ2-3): DAGVTQSPTHLIKTRGQQVTLRCSPISGHKSVSWYQQVLGQGPQFIFQYYEKEERGRGNFPDRFSARQFPNYSSELNVNALLLGDSALYLCASSPGVPDTQYFGPGTRLTVL.

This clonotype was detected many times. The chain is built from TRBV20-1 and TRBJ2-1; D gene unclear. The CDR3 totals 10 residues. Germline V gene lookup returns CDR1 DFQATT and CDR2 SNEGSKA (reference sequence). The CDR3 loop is CSAHWGEQFF. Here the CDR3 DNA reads TGCAGCGCCCACTGGGGTGAGCAGTTCTTC.

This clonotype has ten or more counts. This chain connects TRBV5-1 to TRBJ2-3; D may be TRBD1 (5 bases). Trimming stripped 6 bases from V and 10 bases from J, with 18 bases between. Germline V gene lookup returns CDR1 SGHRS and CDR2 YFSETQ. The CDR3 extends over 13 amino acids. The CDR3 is CASNEVQGSAQYF. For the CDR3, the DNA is TGCGCCAGCAATGAGGTCCAGGGATCGGCGCAGTATTTT.

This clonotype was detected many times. Here the CDR3 DNA reads TGCGCCAGCAGCGAAGGGGGCTCGTTGGCTAATGAAAAACTGTTTTTT. Translating it yields CASSEGGSLANEKLFF. V and J are TRBV5-1 and TRBJ1-4, with 7 positions matching TRBD1. Trimming took 4 bases from V and 3 from J; bases not matched to a gene: 9. The CDR3 contains 16 residues. Germline CDR1 is SGHRS and CDR2 is YFSETQ.

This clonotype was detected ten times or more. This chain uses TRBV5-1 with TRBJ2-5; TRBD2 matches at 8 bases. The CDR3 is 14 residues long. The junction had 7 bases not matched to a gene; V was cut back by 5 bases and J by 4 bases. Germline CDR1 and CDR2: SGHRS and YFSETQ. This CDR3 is CASSAGTRVETQYF. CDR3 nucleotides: TGCGCCAGCAGTGCCGGGACTAGAGTAGAGACCCAGTACTTC.

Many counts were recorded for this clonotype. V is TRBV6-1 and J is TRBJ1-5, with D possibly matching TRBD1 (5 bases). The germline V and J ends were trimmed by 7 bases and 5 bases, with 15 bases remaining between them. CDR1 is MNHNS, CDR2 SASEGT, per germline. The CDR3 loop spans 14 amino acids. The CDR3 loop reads CASTTDSNDQPQHF. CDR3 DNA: TGTGCCAGCACCACCGACAGCAATGATCAGCCCCAGCATTTT.

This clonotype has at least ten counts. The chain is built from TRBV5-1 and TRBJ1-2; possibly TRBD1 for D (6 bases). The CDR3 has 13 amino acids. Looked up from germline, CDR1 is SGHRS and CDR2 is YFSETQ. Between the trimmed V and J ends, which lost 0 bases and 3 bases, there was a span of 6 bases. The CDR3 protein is CASSLEGDYGYTF. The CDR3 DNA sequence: TGCGCCAGCAGCTTGGAGGGGGACTATGGCTACACCTTC.

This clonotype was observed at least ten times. The CDR3 nucleotides are TGCAGCGTTGGCGCAGGTATCTCCTACGAGCAGTACTTC. Translation gives CSVGAGISYEQYF. The rearrangement links TRBV29-1 to TRBJ2-7; D is unclear. V lost 4 bases, J lost 0 bases, and 10 bases lay in between. Germline V gene sequence: CDR1 SQVTM, CDR2 ANQGSEA. The CDR3 has 13 residues.

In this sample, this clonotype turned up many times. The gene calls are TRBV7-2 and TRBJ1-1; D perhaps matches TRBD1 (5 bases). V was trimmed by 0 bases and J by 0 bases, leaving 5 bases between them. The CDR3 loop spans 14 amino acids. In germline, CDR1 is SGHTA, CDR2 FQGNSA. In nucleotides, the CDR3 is TGTGCCAGCAGCTTAGCGGGGGTGAACACTGAAGCTTTCTTT. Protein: CASSLAGVNTEAFF.

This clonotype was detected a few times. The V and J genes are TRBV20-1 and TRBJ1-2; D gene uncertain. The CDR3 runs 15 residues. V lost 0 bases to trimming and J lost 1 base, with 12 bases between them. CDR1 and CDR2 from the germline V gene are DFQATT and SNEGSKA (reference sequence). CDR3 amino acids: CSARDPLGDNYGYTF. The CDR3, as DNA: TGCAGTGCTAGAGATCCGTTGGGAGATAACTATGGCTACACCTTC.

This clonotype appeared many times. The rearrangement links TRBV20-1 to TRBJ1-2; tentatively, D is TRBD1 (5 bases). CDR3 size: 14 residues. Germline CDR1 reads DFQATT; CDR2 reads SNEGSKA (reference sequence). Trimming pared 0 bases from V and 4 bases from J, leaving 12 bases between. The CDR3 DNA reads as TGCAGTGCTAGAGATGGGTCAGGGTTCTATGGCTACACCTTC. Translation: CSARDGSGFYGYTF.

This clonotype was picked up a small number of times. The CDR3 sequence is CASSNGGGNTEAFF. Written as DNA, the CDR3 is TGTGCCAGCTCCAACGGAGGGGGGAACACTGAAGCTTTCTTT. This sequence joins TRBV18 and TRBJ1-1, with D possibly being TRBD1 (6 bases). Germline CDR1 reads KGHSH; CDR2 reads LQKENI. This CDR3 has 14 residues. The V and J ends lost 6 bases and 1 base respectively, with 12 bases between them.

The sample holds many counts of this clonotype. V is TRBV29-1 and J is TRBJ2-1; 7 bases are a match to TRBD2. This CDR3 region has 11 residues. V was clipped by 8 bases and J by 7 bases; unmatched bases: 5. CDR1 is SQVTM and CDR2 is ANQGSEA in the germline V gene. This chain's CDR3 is CSPGGTNEQFF. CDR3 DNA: TGCAGCCCCGGGGGGACTAATGAGCAGTTCTTC.

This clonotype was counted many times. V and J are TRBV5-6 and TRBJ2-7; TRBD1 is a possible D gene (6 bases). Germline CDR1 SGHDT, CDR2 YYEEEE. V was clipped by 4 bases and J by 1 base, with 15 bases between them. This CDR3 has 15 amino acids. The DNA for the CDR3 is TGTGCCAGCAGCCTTAGGACAGTGGGTTCCTACGAGCAGTACTTC. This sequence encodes CASSLRTVGSYEQYF.

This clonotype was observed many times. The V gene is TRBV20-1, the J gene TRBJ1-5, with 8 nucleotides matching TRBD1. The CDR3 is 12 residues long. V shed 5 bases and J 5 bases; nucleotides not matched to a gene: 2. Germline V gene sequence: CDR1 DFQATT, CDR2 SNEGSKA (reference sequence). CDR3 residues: CSAQTGDQPQHF. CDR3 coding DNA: TGCAGTGCTCAGACAGGGGATCAGCCCCAGCATTTT.